A single sample gave rise to the 20 T cell receptor beta chains below, sequenced in a study of blood T cell repertoires in COVID-19. TCRdb's table, derived via immunoSEQ multiplex PCR, lists solely in-frame clones and lacks some. This table holds fewer than 300,000 clones, 85% found once. Material for sequencing was PBMCs or T cells enriched from blood (not recorded which). The receptors were gathered from a woman aged 50 to 60 who had recovered from COVID-19.

The J gene is TRBJ1-5, the V gene TRBV27; unclear D gene. The CDR3 loop spans 14 amino acids. V shed 0 bases and J shed 4 bases, with 7 bases lying between them. Germline CDR1 is MNHEY and CDR2 is SMNVEV (reference sequence). CDR3 amino acids: CASSLSAVNQPQHF. In DNA form, the CDR3 reads TGTGCCAGCAGTTTATCGGCCGTTAATCAGCCCCAGCATTTT.

This clone was seen more than once but under ten times. V usage is TRBV3-1 (or the pseudogene TRBV3-2) and J usage is TRBJ2-5; 8 positions match TRBD2. V dropped 2 bases and J dropped 5; count of bases not matched to a gene: 13. Germline assignment: CDR1 LGHDT and CDR2 YNNKEL (reference sequence). CDR3 size: 17 residues. Here the CDR3 reads CASSQRGRGLVGETQYF. The CDR3 DNA is TGTGCCAGCAGCCAACGTGGACGGGGACTAGTCGGGGAGACCCAGTACTTC.

The V gene is TRBV7-3, the J gene TRBJ2-2, with a possible D match to TRBD2 (5 bases). Looked up from germline, CDR1 is SGHTA and CDR2 is FQGTGA. There are 14 residues in the CDR3. Trimming shortened V by 5 bases and J by 7 bases, and 14 bases separated the two germline ends. Here the CDR3 reads CASSPQLSGGELFF. As DNA, the CDR3 is TGTGCCAGCAGCCCCCAGTTAAGCGGCGGGGAGCTGTTTTTT.

V is TRBV19 and J is TRBJ1-2, with D possibly matching TRBD1 (5 bases). Trimming cost V 3 bases and J 2 bases, with 10 bases left between them. Germline V gene lookup returns CDR1 LNHDA and CDR2 SQIVND (reference sequence). The CDR3 runs 14 residues. CDR3 coding DNA: TGTGCCAGTAGTATTGTACGGGGGAACTATGGCTACACCTTC. Translated, it gives CASSIVRGNYGYTF.

The chain carries TRBV7-8 and TRBJ1-5; 7 nucleotides align to TRBD1. CDR1 SGHVS and CDR2 FQNEAQ come from the germline V gene. V shed 5 bases and J 3 bases; nucleotides not matched to a gene: 7. This CDR3 contains 15 residues. CDR3 in DNA: TGTGCCAGCAGCCCAGGAGGGACAGTCAATCAGCCCCAGCATTTT. Its protein product is CASSPGGTVNQPQHF.

The chain couples TRBV11-3 to TRBJ2-2, with TRBD1 identical over 10 bases. The CDR3 totals 17 residues. The germline V gene has CDR1 SGHNT and CDR2 YENEEA. V was pared by 4 bases and J by 6 bases, with 11 bases of the junction left unmatched. DNA of the CDR3: TGTGCCAGCAGCTCTAGACAGGGGGCTGGGAAGGCCGGGGAGCTGTTTTTT. Translation: CASSSRQGAGKAGELFF. The variable domain in full, with the rest retrieved from reference TRBV11-3 and TRBJ2-2, is EAGVVQSPRYKIIEKKQPVAFWCNPISGHNTLYWYLQNLGQGPELLIRYENEEAVDDSQLPKDRFSAERLKGVDSTLKIQPAELGDSAVYLCASSSRQGAGKAGELFFGEGSRLTVL.

The chain employs TRBV10-2 and TRBJ1-2; 10 bases match TRBD1. V shed 2 bases, J shed 4 bases, and the junction held 7 bases outside the gene matches. The CDR3 runs 16 residues. Germline V CDR1 and CDR2: WSHSY, SAAADI. The CDR3 here is CASSEAGQGSGYGYTF. CDR3 coding DNA: TGCGCCAGCAGTGAGGCGGGACAGGGGTCGGGCTATGGCTACACCTTC.

The chain couples TRBV27 to TRBJ1-6; D unclear. The germline V and J ends were trimmed by 3 bases and 9 bases, with 6 bases remaining between them. This CDR3 has 12 residues. Per germline, CDR1 MNHEY and CDR2 SMNVEV (reference sequence). The CDR3 reads CASSFPSSPLHF. CDR3 coding DNA: TGTGCCAGCAGTTTCCCCTCTTCACCCCTCCACTTT.

The CDR3 sequence: CASSLVGTDPYEQYF. As DNA, the CDR3 is TGCGCCAGCAGCTTGGTGGGGACAGACCCCTACGAGCAGTACTTC. The chain couples TRBV5-1 to TRBJ2-7, with 7 bases aligning to TRBD1. V lost 0 bases and J lost 2; bases outside the gene matches: 5. The CDR3 extends over 15 amino acids. CDR1 and CDR2 from the germline V gene are SGHRS and YFSETQ.

The chain is built from TRBV24-1 and TRBJ2-7; D is perhaps TRBD1 (6 bases). From germline, CDR1 is KGHDR and CDR2 SFDVKD. Trimming stripped 3 bases from V and 4 bases from J, with 18 bases between. This CDR3 spans 16 amino acids. CDR3 DNA sequence: TGTGCCACCAGTGATCCCACAGGGCCAAAGGGGTACGAGCAGTACTTC. Translation: CATSDPTGPKGYEQYF.

CDR3 nucleotide sequence: TGTGCCAGCAGCTTAGCATTCATAGACAGGGGGCCTGAAGCTTTCTTT. Amino acids: CASSLAFIDRGPEAFF. The gene calls are TRBV5-6 and TRBJ1-1, with 10 bases identical to TRBD1. The junction had 10 bases not matched to a gene; V was cut back by 2 bases and J by 6 bases. The CDR3 sequence is 16 residues long. The germline V gene has CDR1 SGHDT and CDR2 YYEEEE. The full variable domain, rest sourced from reference TRBV5-6 and TRBJ1-1, is DAGVTQSPTHLIKTRGQQVTLRCSPKSGHDTVSWYQQALGQGPQFIFQYYEEEERQRGNFPDRFSGHQFPNYSSELNVNALLLGDSALYLCASSLAFIDRGPEAFFGQGTRLTVV.

The chain links TRBV2 to TRBJ2-3; TRBD2 aligns across 15 bases. This CDR3 is built from 16 residues. In germline, CDR1 is SNHLY, CDR2 FYNNEI. J lost 4 bases, V lost 7 bases, and 6 bases had no gene match. Here the CDR3 DNA reads TGTGCCAGCAACCCACGGACTAGCGGGGGGGCAGATACGCAGTATTTT. Residues: CASNPRTSGGADTQYF.

The rearrangement uses TRBV28 and TRBJ1-6, with D possibly matching TRBD1 (6 bases). V shed 5 bases and J shed 2 bases, with 25 bases lying between them. Germline lookup yields CDR1 MDHEN and CDR2 SYDVKM. The CDR3 runs 20 residues. The CDR3: CASSPEQGVPGGPYNSPLHF. CDR3 coding DNA: TGTGCCAGCAGTCCGGAACAGGGCGTCCCGGGGGGGCCCTATAATTCACCCCTCCACTTT.

The rearrangement links TRBV7-2 to TRBJ2-7, with D perhaps matching TRBD1 (5 bases). V was cut by 2 bases and J by 3 bases, with 14 bases left in between. CDR1 is SGHTA and CDR2 is FQGNSA in the germline V gene. This CDR3 has 15 residues. CDR3 sequence (DNA): TGTGCCAGCAGCTTAATGAGTAGGGGTGACTACGAGCAGTACTTC. It yields the protein CASSLMSRGDYEQYF.

This clone was counted only a few times. The chain joins TRBV11-2 to TRBJ1-4; 10 nucleotides line up with TRBD1. The V and J ends lost 3 bases and 7 bases, in that order; junction bases with no gene match: 2. Germline CDR1 reads SGHAT; CDR2 reads FQNNGV. The CDR3 contains 14 residues. The CDR3 nucleotides read TGTGCCAGCAGCTTGGACAGGGGGTTTGAAAAACTGTTTTTT. It yields the protein CASSLDRGFEKLFF.

Only one count was recorded for this clone. The rearrangement joins TRBV5-4 to TRBJ2-1, with 8 bases matching TRBD2. V lost 4 bases, J lost 4 bases, and 7 bases stayed unmatched. Germline CDR1 is SGHNT and CDR2 is YYREEE (reference sequence). CDR3 length equals 15 residues. The CDR3 sequence: CASSPSGSRYNEQFF. CDR3 bases: TGTGCCAGCAGCCCAAGCGGGAGTAGGTACAATGAGCAGTTCTTC.

This chain joins TRBV7-7 and TRBJ2-2; 10 bases line up with TRBD1. Trimming cost V 4 bases and J 7 bases; bases outside gene matches: 3. This CDR3 has 14 amino acids. CDR1 and CDR2 (germline): SSHAT, FNYEAQ (reference sequence). The CDR3 sequence is CASSWDRGGGELFF. CDR3 DNA sequence: TGTGCCAGCAGCTGGGACAGGGGTGGCGGGGAGCTGTTTTTT. The variable domain in full, with the rest retrieved from reference TRBV7-7 and TRBJ2-2, is GAGVSQSPRYKVTKRGQDVTLRCDPISSHATLYWYQQALGQGPEFLTYFNYEAQPDKSGLPSDRFSAERPEGSISTLTIQRTEQRDSAMYRCASSWDRGGGELFFGEGSRLTVL.

This chain connects TRBV5-1 to TRBJ2-4, with 11 bases matching TRBD1. The germline gives CDR1 SGHRS, CDR2 YFSETQ. CDR3 size: 17 residues. V trimming: 4 bases; J trimming: 2 bases; junction bases outside the gene matches: 8. The CDR3 loop is CASSPSGTGGTKNIQYF. CDR3 nucleotides: TGCGCCAGCAGCCCTTCGGGGACAGGGGGAACCAAAAACATTCAGTACTTC.

For this clone: A read error is the likely source, as a far larger clone sits one nucleotide away. The chain is built from TRBV5-4 and TRBJ1-2; no clear D gene. CDR1 and CDR2 (germline): SGHNT, YYREEE (reference sequence). There are 11 residues in the CDR3. With 2 bases removed from V and 4 bases from J, the gap between germline ends came to 3 bases. DNA for the CDR3: TGTGCCAGCAGCTTCGGCTATGGCTACACCTTC. This gives the protein CASSFGYGYTF.

This chain uses TRBV12-5 with TRBJ2-7; TRBD1 matches at 8 bases. Unmatched junction bases numbered 9, after V lost 8 bases and J lost 3 bases. Germline V gene lookup returns CDR1 LGHNT and CDR2 FRNRAP. The CDR3 consists of 14 residues. This CDR3 reads CASSEGQGYYEQYF. CDR3 nucleotides: TGTGCTAGTTCCGAAGGACAGGGCTACTACGAGCAGTACTTC.